A selection of T cell receptor beta chains follows, all from one sample in a study of siplizumab effects on memory and regulatory T cells. Sequencing used immunoSEQ multiplex PCR; TCRdb keeps in-frame clones, though not all of them. The sample records 90,000 to 150,000 clones, around 93% being singletons. The sequenced sample was non-Treg CD4+ T cells sorted from blood. All receptors derive from a human donor in good health. Both conserved end residues are part of each CDR3. D genes are given only for firm matches. Rows give clone size only sometimes, using once, few, many, or a class for an expanded clone.

TRBV4-2	NA	TRBJ1-1	few	CASSQREGYTEAFF	TGTGCCAGCAGCCAACGTGAGGGTTACACTGAAGCTTTCTTT
TRBV5-1	NA	TRBJ2-7	once	CASSLGFAEQYF	TGCGCCAGCAGCCTGGGTTTTGCGGAGCAGTACTTC
TRBV5-4	NA	TRBJ2-1	NA	CASSPFHVNEQFF	TGTGCCAGCAGCCCTTTTCACGTGAATGAGCAGTTCTTC
TRBV28	NA	TRBJ1-2	NA	CVAREGYGYTF	TGTGTTGCGAGGGAAGGCTATGGCTACACCTTC
TRBV5-5	NA	TRBJ1-1	NA	CASSLTEDTEAFF	TGTGCCAGCAGCTTGACAGAGGACACTGAAGCTTTCTTT
TRBV6-5	TRBD2	TRBJ2-7	NA	CASSPGLERYEQYF	TGTGCCAGCAGTCCGGGACTAGAGCGTTACGAGCAGTACTTC
TRBV27	NA	TRBJ2-3	NA	CASSYFSGQSTDTQYF	TGTGCCAGCAGCTACTTCTCGGGACAAAGCACAGATACGCAGTATTTT
TRBV19	NA	TRBJ1-1	NA	CASSIDISPTWGTEAFF	TGTGCCAGTAGTATAGATATTTCGCCCACCTGGGGCACTGAAGCTTTCTTT
TRBV11-2	TRBD1	TRBJ2-3	NA	CASRHRDRVRDTQYF	TGTGCCAGCAGGCACCGGGACAGGGTCCGAGATACGCAGTATTTT
TRBV6-1	NA	TRBJ1-5	NA	CASSGLKEQGRYQPQHF	TGTGCCAGCAGTGGACTGAAGGAGCAGGGAAGGTATCAGCCCCAGCATTTT
TRBV6-5	NA	TRBJ1-2	NA	CASIGTIGGYTF	TGTGCCAGCATCGGCACCATAGGTGGCTACACCTTC
TRBV5-6	NA	TRBJ1-5	NA	CASSSGLRMNQPQHF	TGTGCCAGCAGCTCAGGGTTACGAATGAATCAGCCCCAGCATTTT
TRBV19	NA	TRBJ2-3	NA	CASRRDFSTDTQYF	TGTGCCAGTAGAAGGGACTTTAGCACAGATACGCAGTATTTT
TRBV6-5	TRBD1	TRBJ1-1	NA	CASRRTGEGGTEAFF	TGTGCCAGCAGACGGACAGGGGAGGGAGGCACTGAAGCTTTCTTT
TRBV5-4	TRBD1	TRBJ1-3	NA	CASSKDRGTGNTIYF	TGTGCCAGCAGCAAAGACAGGGGGACTGGAAACACCATATATTTT
TRBV7-6	TRBD2	TRBJ2-1	NA	CASSLGVNAGVGNEQFF	TGTGCCAGCAGCTTAGGGGTTAATGCGGGGGTTGGCAATGAGCAGTTCTTC
TRBV6-5	NA	TRBJ1-1	NA	CASSYYGRENTEAFF	TGTGCCAGCAGTTACTACGGCAGGGAGAACACTGAAGCTTTCTTT
TRBV5-6	NA	TRBJ2-2	NA	CASSLPWGDTYTGELFF	TGTGCCAGCAGCTTGCCGTGGGGGGACACCTACACCGGGGAGCTGTTTTTT
TRBV2	NA	TRBJ1-5	few	CASSQAAQDRPQHF	TGTGCCAGCAGCCAGGCAGCCCAGGATCGGCCCCAGCATTTT
TRBV6-1	NA	TRBJ1-1	NA	CASSSGNTEAFF	TGTGCCAGCAGCTCAGGGAACACTGAAGCTTTCTTT
TRBV25-1	NA	TRBJ2-7	NA	CASTTLDSTGREEQYF	TGTGCCAGCACCACACTAGATTCTACAGGGCGAGAGGAGCAGTACTTC
TRBV5-1	NA	TRBJ2-1	NA	CASSLGLARYNEQFF	TGCGCCAGCAGCTTGGGCCTAGCGAGGTACAATGAGCAGTTCTTC
TRBV19	NA	TRBJ1-2	NA	CASSSSAGVGYGYTF	TGTGCCAGTAGTAGCAGCGCCGGGGTGGGCTATGGCTACACCTTC
TRBV18	NA	TRBJ2-2	NA	CASSPGSSNTGELFF	TGTGCCAGCTCACCAGGAAGTTCGAACACCGGGGAGCTGTTTTTT
TRBV2	TRBD2	TRBJ2-5	once	CASIKGGTGGETQYF	TGTGCCAGCATCAAAGGGGGGACGGGAGGGGAGACCCAGTACTTC
TRBV28	NA	TRBJ1-1	NA	CASSAAGESNTEAFF	TGTGCCAGCAGCGCTGCGGGGGAGAGTAACACTGAAGCTTTCTTT
TRBV7-2	NA	TRBJ2-2	NA	CASSSGLPGAGELFF	TGTGCCAGCAGCTCGGGACTCCCGGGCGCCGGGGAGCTGTTTTTT
TRBV5-4	TRBD2	TRBJ2-1	NA	CASSLALAGGLEFF	TGTGCCAGCAGCTTGGCGTTAGCGGGGGGCCTAGAGTTCTTC
TRBV12-5	TRBD1	TRBJ2-2	NA	CASGLNYKTGGLPNTGELFF	TGTGCTAGTGGTTTGAACTACAAGACAGGGGGCCTACCTAACACCGGGGAGCTGTTTTTT
TRBV25-1	NA	TRBJ1-6	NA	CASSELKKGGSPLHF	TGTGCCAGCAGTGAACTGAAAAAGGGTGGCTCACCCCTCCACTTT
TRBV6-5	TRBD1	TRBJ2-7	NA	CASTLRGQGYEQYF	TGTGCCAGCACCCTCCGGGGACAGGGGTACGAGCAGTACTTC
TRBV4-3	NA	TRBJ1-5	NA	CASSQDGRPNQPQHF	TGCGCCAGCAGCCAAGACGGGCGGCCCAATCAGCCCCAGCATTTT
TRBV18	NA	TRBJ1-4	NA	CASSPVTGLNEKLFF	TGTGCCAGCTCACCGGTGACGGGTTTGAACGAAAAACTGTTTTTT
TRBV5-1	TRBD1	TRBJ2-1	NA	CASGGDSSYNEQFF	TGCGCCAGCGGTGGGGACAGCTCCTACAATGAGCAGTTCTTC
TRBV5-4	NA	TRBJ2-1	NA	CASSLSGPGNEQFF	TGTGCCAGCAGCTTGTCTGGGCCCGGCAATGAGCAGTTCTTC
TRBV6-5	NA	TRBJ1-2	NA	CASSYSRTANYGYTF	TGTGCCAGCAGTTACTCGAGAACAGCCAATTATGGCTACACCTTC
TRBV15	NA	TRBJ2-2	NA	CATSEGTQNTGELFF	TGTGCCACCAGCGAGGGGACACAGAACACCGGGGAGCTGTTTTTT
TRBV6-5	TRBD1	TRBJ2-7	NA	CASSLRDRVSYEQYF	TGTGCCAGCAGCCTAAGGGACAGGGTATCCTACGAGCAGTACTTC
TRBV4-2	NA	TRBJ1-2	NA	CASSRQTLGTSDGYTF	TGTGCCAGCAGCCGCCAAACCCTTGGGACCTCCGATGGCTACACCTTC
TRBV7-2	NA	TRBJ1-3	NA	CASSFPSGGNTIYF	TGTGCCAGCAGCTTCCCCTCCGGAGGAAACACCATATATTTT
TRBV7-2	TRBD2	TRBJ2-2	once	CASSLAGGTSQGGELFF	TGTGCCAGCAGCTTAGCGGGGGGGACCTCCCAGGGCGGGGAGCTGTTTTTT
TRBV7-9	NA	TRBJ1-5	NA	CASTLGVGEAQHF	TGTGCCAGCACCCTAGGGGTGGGGGAGGCCCAGCATTTT